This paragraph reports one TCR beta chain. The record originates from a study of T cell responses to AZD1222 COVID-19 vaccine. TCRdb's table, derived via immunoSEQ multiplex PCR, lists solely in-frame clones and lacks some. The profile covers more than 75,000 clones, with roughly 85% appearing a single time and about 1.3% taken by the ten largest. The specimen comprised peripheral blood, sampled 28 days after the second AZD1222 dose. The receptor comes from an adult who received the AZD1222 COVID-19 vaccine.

CDR3 protein: CASSLYEDRSYEQYF. Written as DNA, the CDR3 is TGTGCCAGCAGTTTATATGAGGACCGCTCCTACGAGCAGTACTTC. The chain employs TRBV27 and TRBJ2-7; D is unresolved. Germline V lookup: CDR1 MNHEY, CDR2 SMNVEV (reference sequence). Trimming removed 1 base from V and 0 bases from J, with 10 bases in between. The CDR3 extends over 15 amino acids.